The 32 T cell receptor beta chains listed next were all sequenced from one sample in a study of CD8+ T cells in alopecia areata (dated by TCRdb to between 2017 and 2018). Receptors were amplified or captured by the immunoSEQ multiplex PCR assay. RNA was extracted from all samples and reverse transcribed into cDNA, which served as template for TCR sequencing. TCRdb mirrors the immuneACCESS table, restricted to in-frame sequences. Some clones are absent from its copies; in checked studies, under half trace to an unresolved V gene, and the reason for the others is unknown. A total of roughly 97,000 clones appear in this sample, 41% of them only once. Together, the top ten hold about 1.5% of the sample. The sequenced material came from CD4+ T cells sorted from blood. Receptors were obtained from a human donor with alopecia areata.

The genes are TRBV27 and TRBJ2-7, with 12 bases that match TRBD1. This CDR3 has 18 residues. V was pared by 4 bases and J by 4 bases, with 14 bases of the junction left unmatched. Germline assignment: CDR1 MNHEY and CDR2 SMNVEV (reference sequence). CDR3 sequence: CASSSLGTGGFSIYEQYF. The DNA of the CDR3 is TGTGCCAGCAGTTCCCTTGGGACAGGGGGCTTTTCGATTTACGAGCAGTACTTC.

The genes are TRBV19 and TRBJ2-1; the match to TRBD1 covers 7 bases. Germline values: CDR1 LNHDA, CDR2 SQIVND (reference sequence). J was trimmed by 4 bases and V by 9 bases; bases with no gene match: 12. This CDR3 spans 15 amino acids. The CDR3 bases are TGTGCCAGCATGATGGGACAGAGGGATTACAATGAGCAGTTCTTC. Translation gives CASMMGQRDYNEQFF.

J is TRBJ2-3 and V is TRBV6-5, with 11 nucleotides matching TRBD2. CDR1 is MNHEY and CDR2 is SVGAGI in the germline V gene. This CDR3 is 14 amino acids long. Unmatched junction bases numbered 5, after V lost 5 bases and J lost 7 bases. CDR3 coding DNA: TGTGCCAGCAGTACTAGCGGGAGAAGAAATACGCAGTATTTT. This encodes CASSTSGRRNTQYF.

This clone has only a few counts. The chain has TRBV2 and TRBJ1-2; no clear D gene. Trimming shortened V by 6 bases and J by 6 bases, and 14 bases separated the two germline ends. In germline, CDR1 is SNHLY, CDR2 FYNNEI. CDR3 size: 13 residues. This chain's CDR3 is CASSRTTLDGYTF. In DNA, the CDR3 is TGTGCCAGCAGCCGCACTACTCTGGATGGCTACACCTTC.

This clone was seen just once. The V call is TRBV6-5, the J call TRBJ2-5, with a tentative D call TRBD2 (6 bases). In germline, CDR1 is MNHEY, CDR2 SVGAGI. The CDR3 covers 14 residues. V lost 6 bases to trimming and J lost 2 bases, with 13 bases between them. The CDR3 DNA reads TGTGCCAGCAGGTCGGGACTGGGACAAGAGACCCAGTACTTC. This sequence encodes CASRSGLGQETQYF.

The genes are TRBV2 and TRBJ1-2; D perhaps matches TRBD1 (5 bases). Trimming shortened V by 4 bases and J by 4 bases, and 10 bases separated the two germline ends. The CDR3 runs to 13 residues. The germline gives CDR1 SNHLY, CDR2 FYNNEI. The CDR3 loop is CASSVRAGYGYTF. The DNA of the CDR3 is TGTGCCAGCAGTGTCAGGGCAGGCTATGGCTACACCTTC.

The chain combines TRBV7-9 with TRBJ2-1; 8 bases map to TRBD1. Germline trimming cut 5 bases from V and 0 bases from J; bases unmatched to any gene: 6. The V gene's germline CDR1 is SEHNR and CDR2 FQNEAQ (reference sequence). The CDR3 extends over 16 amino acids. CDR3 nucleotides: TGTGCCAGCAGCGCCTTAACAGGGGGCTCCTACAATGAGCAGTTCTTC. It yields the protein CASSALTGGSYNEQFF.

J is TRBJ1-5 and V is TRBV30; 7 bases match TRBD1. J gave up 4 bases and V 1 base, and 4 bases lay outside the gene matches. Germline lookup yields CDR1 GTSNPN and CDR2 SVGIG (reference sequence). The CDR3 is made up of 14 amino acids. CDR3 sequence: CAWSAGRGNQPQHF. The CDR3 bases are TGTGCCTGGAGTGCAGGCAGGGGGAATCAGCCCCAGCATTTT.

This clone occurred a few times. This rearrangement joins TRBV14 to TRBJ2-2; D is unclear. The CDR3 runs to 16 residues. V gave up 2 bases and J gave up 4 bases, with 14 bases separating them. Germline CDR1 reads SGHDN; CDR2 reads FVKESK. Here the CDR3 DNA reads TGTGCCAGCAGCCAATATATCGGAGCAATCACCGGGGAGCTGTTTTTT. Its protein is CASSQYIGAITGELFF.

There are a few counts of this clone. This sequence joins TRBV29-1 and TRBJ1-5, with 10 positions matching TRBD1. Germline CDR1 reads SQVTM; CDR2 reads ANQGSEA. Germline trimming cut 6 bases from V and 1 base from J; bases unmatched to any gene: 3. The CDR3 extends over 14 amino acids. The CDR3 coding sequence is TGCAGCGTGGGACAGGGGATGAGCAATCAGCCCCAGCATTTT. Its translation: CSVGQGMSNQPQHF. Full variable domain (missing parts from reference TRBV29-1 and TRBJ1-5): SAVISQKPSRDICQRGTSLTIQCQVDSQVTMMFWYRQQPGQSLTLIATANQGSEATYESGFVIDKFPISRPNLTFSTLTVSNMSPEDSSIYLCSVGQGMSNQPQHFGDGTRLSIL.

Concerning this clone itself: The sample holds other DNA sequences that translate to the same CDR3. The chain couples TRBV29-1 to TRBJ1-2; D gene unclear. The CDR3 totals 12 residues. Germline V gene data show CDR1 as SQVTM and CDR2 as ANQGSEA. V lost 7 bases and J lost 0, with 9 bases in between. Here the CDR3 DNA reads TGCAGCGCAAAACGGGCTAACTATGGCTACACCTTC. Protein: CSAKRANYGYTF.

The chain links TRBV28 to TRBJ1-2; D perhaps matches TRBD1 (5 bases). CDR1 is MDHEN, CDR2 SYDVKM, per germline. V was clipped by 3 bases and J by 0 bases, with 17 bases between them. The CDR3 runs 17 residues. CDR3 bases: TGTGCCAGCAGTTTCGGGGGTCCCCCTAAAGCTAACTATGGCTACACCTTC. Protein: CASSFGGPPKANYGYTF.

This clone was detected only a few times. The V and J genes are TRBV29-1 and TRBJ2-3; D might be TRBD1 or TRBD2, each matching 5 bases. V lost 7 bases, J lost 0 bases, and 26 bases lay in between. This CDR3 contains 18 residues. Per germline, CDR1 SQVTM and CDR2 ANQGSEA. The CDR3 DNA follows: TGCAGCGAACCGGAACCTTTAGATCAGGGACCCAGCACAGATACGCAGTATTTT. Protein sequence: CSEPEPLDQGPSTDTQYF.

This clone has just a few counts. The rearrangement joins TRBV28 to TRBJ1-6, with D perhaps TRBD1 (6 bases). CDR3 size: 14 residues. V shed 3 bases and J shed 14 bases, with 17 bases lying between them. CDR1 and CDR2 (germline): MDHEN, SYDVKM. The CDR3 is CASSFWGASLALHF. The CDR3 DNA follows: TGTGCCAGCAGTTTCTGGGGGGCTTCTTTGGCCCTCCACTTT.

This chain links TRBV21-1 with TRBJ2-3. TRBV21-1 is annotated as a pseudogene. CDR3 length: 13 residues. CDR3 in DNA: TGTGCCAGCAGCAATGGGCTAGGAGATACGCAGTATTTT. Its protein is CASSNGLGDTQYF.

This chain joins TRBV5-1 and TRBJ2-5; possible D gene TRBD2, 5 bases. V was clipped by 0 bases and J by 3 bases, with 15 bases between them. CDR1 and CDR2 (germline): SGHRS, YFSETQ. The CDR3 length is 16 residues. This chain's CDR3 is CASSLGGSGFEETQYF. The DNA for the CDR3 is TGCGCCAGCAGCTTGGGAGGATCGGGGTTTGAAGAGACCCAGTACTTC. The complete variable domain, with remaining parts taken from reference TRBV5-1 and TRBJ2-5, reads KAGVTQTPRYLIKTRGQQVTLSCSPISGHRSVSWYQQTPGQGLQFLFEYFSETQRNKGNFPGRFSGRQFSNSRSEMNVSTLELGDSALYLCASSLGGSGFEETQYFGPGTRLLVL.

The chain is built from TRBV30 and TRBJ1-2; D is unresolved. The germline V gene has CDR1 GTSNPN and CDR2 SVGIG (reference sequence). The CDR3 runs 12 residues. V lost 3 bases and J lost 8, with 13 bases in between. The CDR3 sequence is CAWSTYRGGYTF. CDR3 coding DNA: TGTGCCTGGAGCACATACCGGGGAGGCTACACCTTC.

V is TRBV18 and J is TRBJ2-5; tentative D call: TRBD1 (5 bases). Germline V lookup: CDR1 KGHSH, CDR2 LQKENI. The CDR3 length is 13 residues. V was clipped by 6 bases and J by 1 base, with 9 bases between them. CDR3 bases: TGTGCCAGCTCGGGGCCAGCCCAAGAGACCCAGTACTTC. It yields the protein CASSGPAQETQYF.

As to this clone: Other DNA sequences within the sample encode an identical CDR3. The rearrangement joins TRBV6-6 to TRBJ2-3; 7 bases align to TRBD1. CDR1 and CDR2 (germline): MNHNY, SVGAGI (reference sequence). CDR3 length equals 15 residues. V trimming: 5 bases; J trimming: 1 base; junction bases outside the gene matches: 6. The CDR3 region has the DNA TGTGCCAGCAGTGCCCGGGACAGAGGCACAGATACGCAGTATTTT. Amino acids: CASSARDRGTDTQYF.

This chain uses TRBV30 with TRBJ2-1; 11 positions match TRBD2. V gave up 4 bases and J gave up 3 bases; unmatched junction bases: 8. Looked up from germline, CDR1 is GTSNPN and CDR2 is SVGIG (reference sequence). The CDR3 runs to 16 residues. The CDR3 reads CAWILAGAAFYNEQFF. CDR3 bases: TGTGCCTGGATACTAGCGGGGGCCGCTTTCTACAATGAGCAGTTCTTC.

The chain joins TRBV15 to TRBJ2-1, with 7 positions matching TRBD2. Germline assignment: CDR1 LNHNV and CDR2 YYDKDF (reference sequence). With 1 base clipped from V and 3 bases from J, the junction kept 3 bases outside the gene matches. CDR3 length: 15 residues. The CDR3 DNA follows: TGTGCCACCAGCAGAGGACGGGGGGTCTACAATGAGCAGTTCTTC. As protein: CATSRGRGVYNEQFF.

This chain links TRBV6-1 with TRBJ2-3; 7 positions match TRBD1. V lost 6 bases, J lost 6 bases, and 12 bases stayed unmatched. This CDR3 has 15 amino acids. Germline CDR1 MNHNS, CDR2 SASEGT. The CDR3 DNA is TGTGCCAGCAGACAGGGGTACCACACAATGGATACGCAGTATTTT. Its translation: CASRQGYHTMDTQYF.

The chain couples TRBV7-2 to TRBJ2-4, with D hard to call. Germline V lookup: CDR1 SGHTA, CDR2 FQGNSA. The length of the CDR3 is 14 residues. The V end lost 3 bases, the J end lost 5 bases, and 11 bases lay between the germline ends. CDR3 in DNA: TGTGCCAGCAGCTTTCGAACTGGCGAAAACATTCAGTACTTC. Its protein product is CASSFRTGENIQYF.

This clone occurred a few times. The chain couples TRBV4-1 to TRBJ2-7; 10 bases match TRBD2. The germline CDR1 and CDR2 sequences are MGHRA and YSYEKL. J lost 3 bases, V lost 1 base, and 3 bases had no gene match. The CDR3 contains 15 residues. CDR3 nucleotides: TGCGCCAGCAGCCAAGTTGGGACTAGCGACTACGAGCAGTACTTC. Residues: CASSQVGTSDYEQYF.

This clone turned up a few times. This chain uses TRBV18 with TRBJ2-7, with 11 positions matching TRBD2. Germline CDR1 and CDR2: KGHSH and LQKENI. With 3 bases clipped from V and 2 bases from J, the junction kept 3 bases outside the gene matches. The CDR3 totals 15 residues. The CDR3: CASSPGLAVTYEQYF. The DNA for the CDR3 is TGTGCCAGCTCACCGGGACTAGCGGTGACCTACGAGCAGTACTTC.

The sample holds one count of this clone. In nucleotides, the CDR3 is TGTGCCAGCAGTATGGGGAGGGGGTGGGCCGGGGAGCTGTTTTTT. Residues: CASSMGRGWAGELFF. The gene calls are TRBV27 and TRBJ2-2; maybe TRBD2 (7 bases). V was cut by 5 bases and J by 6 bases, with 16 bases left in between. The germline CDR1 and CDR2 sequences are MNHEY and SMNVEV (reference sequence). The CDR3 runs to 15 residues.

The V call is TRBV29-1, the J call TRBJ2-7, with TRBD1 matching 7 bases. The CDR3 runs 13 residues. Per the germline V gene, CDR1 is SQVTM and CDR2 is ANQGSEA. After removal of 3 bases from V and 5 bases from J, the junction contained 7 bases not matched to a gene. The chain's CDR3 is CSVDDRVRDEQYF. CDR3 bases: TGCAGCGTTGATGACAGGGTTAGGGACGAGCAGTACTTC.

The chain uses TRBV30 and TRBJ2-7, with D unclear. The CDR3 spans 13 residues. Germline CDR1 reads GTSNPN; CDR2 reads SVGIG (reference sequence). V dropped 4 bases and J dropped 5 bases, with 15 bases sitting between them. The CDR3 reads CAWTLGSRNEQYF. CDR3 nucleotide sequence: TGTGCCTGGACATTGGGGTCGAGGAACGAGCAGTACTTC.

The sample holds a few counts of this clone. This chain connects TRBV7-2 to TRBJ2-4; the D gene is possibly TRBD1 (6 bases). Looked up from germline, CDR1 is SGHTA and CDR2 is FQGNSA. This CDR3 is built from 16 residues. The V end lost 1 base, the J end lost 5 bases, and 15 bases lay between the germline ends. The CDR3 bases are TGTGCCAGCAGCTTAGTTCTGGGGGCCGGTGAAAACATTCAGTACTTC. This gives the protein CASSLVLGAGENIQYF.

CDR3 sequence reads: CASSLGLAGVTYEQYF. DNA of the CDR3: TGTGCCAGCAGCTTGGGACTAGCGGGGGTCACCTACGAGCAGTACTTC. The V and J genes are TRBV5-4 and TRBJ2-7, with 12 bases identical to TRBD2. The germline CDR1 and CDR2 sequences are SGHNT and YYREEE (reference sequence). CDR3 size: 16 residues. V shed 0 bases, J shed 2 bases, and the junction held 3 bases outside the gene matches.

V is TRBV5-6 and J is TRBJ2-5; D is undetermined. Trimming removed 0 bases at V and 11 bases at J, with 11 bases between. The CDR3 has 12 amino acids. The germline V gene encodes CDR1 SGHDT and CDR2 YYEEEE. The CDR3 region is CASSLAAMVQYF. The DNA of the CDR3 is TGTGCCAGCAGCTTGGCGGCCATGGTACAGTACTTC.

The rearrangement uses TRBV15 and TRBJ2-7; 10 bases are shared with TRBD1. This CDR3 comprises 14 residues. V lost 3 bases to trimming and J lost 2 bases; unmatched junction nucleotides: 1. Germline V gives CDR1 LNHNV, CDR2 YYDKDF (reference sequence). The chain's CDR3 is CATSRGQGTYEQYF. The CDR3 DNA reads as TGTGCCACCAGCAGGGGACAGGGGACCTACGAGCAGTACTTC.